This T cell receptor (beta chain) originates from a study of PD-1 blockade in classical Hodgkin lymphoma. Germline V lookup: CDR1 MDHEN, CDR2 SYDVKM. Trimming took 2 bases from V and 6 from J, leaving 26 bases between them. The CDR3 spans 18 residues. Relapse after autologous stem cell transplantation occurred in every patient, and brentuximab vedotin exposure varied. Assay used: immunoSEQ multiplex PCR; TCRdb lists only in-frame clones, some missing. Of about 15,000 clones in the sample, 55% to 70% were seen once. The sequence was obtained from a human donor with classical Hodgkin lymphoma. Sequencing used peripheral blood mononuclear cells (PBMCs), obtained at baseline. The gene calls are TRBV28 and TRBJ2-7, with D perhaps TRBD1 (6 bases). CDR3 region: CASSLPTLTGLLLAEQYF. Written as DNA, the CDR3 is TGTGCCAGCAGTTTACCAACTCTCACAGGGTTGCTCCTCGCCGAGCAGTACTTC.